These T cell receptor beta chains were read from a single sample in a study of cytomegalovirus exposure and HLA in healthy donors. Sequencing used immunoSEQ multiplex PCR; TCRdb keeps in-frame clones, though not all of them. This sample has a few hundred thousand clones, with approximately 80% found just once. The sample comprised PBMCs. The receptors here all came from a girl aged 2 to 9 in good health and CMV-seronegative. The CDR3 runs from the conserved cysteine through the conserved F or W. Each record gives: V gene, J gene, clone size, D gene, CDR3 protein, CDR3 DNA. A D gene is named only where the DNA matches it firmly. Size values are once, few and many counts, or a class for expanded clones, and some rows have none.

v_call: TRBV5-4; j_call: TRBJ2-7; clone_size: -; d_call: TRBD1; cdr3_aa: CASSQYGTAHYEQYF; cdr3_nt: TGTGCCAGCAGTCAATATGGGACAGCCCACTACGAGCAGTACTTC
v_call: TRBV6-5; j_call: TRBJ2-1; clone_size: -; d_call: -; cdr3_aa: CASSYSRSGEQFF; cdr3_nt: TGTGCCAGCAGTTACTCACGGTCAGGCGAGCAGTTCTTC
v_call: TRBV18; j_call: TRBJ1-5; clone_size: -; d_call: -; cdr3_aa: CASSPEVQLQPQHF; cdr3_nt: TGTGCCAGCTCACCAGAGGTCCAGCTTCAGCCCCAGCATTTT
v_call: TRBV5-1; j_call: TRBJ1-2; clone_size: few; d_call: TRBD1; cdr3_aa: CASSFGQGEGYTF; cdr3_nt: TGCGCCAGCAGCTTCGGACAGGGGGAGGGCTACACCTTC
v_call: TRBV7-9; j_call: TRBJ1-2; clone_size: -; d_call: TRBD1; cdr3_aa: CASSLAGQGDGYTF; cdr3_nt: TGTGCCAGCAGCTTAGCCGGACAGGGCGATGGCTACACCTTC
v_call: TRBV29-1; j_call: TRBJ2-7; clone_size: once; d_call: -; cdr3_aa: CSVEVLYEQYF; cdr3_nt: TGCAGCGTTGAAGTCCTCTACGAGCAGTACTTC
v_call: TRBV9; j_call: TRBJ2-7; clone_size: -; d_call: -; cdr3_aa: CASSVDGRSYEQYF; cdr3_nt: TGTGCCAGCAGCGTAGATGGTAGATCCTACGAGCAGTACTTC
v_call: TRBV6-6; j_call: TRBJ1-1; clone_size: -; d_call: TRBD1; cdr3_aa: CASGDRGNTEAFF; cdr3_nt: TGTGCCAGCGGGGACAGGGGGAACACTGAAGCTTTCTTT
v_call: TRBV27; j_call: TRBJ2-2; clone_size: few; d_call: -; cdr3_aa: CASSSLANTGELFF; cdr3_nt: TGTGCCAGCAGTTCTCTAGCGAACACCGGGGAGCTGTTTTTT
v_call: TRBV6-1; j_call: TRBJ1-6; clone_size: -; d_call: -; cdr3_aa: CASVRANNSPLHF; cdr3_nt: TGTGCCAGCGTCAGGGCAAATAATTCACCCCTCCACTTT
v_call: TRBV6-5; j_call: TRBJ1-3; clone_size: -; d_call: TRBD1; cdr3_aa: CASSWMTGVGNTIYF; cdr3_nt: TGTGCCAGCAGTTGGATGACAGGGGTCGGAAACACCATATATTTT
v_call: TRBV30; j_call: TRBJ2-1; clone_size: -; d_call: TRBD2; cdr3_aa: CAWMFGGSGNEQFF; cdr3_nt: TGTGCCTGGATGTTTGGCGGGAGCGGGAATGAGCAGTTCTTC
v_call: TRBV11-2; j_call: TRBJ2-1; clone_size: -; d_call: -; cdr3_aa: CASSHTSGTPNEQFF; cdr3_nt: TGTGCCAGCAGCCATACCTCCGGGACTCCTAATGAGCAGTTCTTC
v_call: TRBV19; j_call: TRBJ1-1; clone_size: -; d_call: -; cdr3_aa: CASSLTVGSEAFF; cdr3_nt: TGTGCCAGTAGTCTTACAGTAGGCAGTGAAGCTTTCTTT
v_call: TRBV30; j_call: TRBJ1-6; clone_size: -; d_call: -; cdr3_aa: CAWSQGAVSPLHF; cdr3_nt: TGTGCCTGGAGCCAGGGTGCGGTTTCACCCCTCCACTTT
v_call: TRBV13; j_call: TRBJ1-1; clone_size: -; d_call: -; cdr3_aa: CASSFRGADTEAFF; cdr3_nt: TGTGCCAGCAGCTTTCGGGGGGCGGACACTGAAGCTTTCTTT
v_call: TRBV7-9; j_call: TRBJ2-1; clone_size: -; d_call: -; cdr3_aa: CASSPPNRGPYNEQFF; cdr3_nt: TGTGCCAGCAGCCCCCCAAATCGCGGTCCCTACAATGAGCAGTTCTTC
v_call: TRBV6-1; j_call: TRBJ1-1; clone_size: -; d_call: TRBD1; cdr3_aa: CASSFWTGGNTEAFF; cdr3_nt: TGTGCCAGCAGTTTCTGGACAGGGGGAAACACTGAAGCTTTCTTT
v_call: TRBV23-1; j_call: TRBJ2-3; clone_size: -; d_call: -; cdr3_aa: CASSQYPGDTQYF; cdr3_nt: TGCGCCAGCAGTCAATACCCAGGGGATACGCAGTATTTT
v_call: TRBV29-1; j_call: TRBJ1-2; clone_size: -; d_call: -; cdr3_aa: CSVEGHQTGGYTF; cdr3_nt: TGCAGCGTTGAGGGACACCAAACCGGAGGCTACACCTTC
v_call: TRBV11-2; j_call: TRBJ2-3; clone_size: -; d_call: -; cdr3_aa: CASRATDTQYF; cdr3_nt: TGTGCCAGCAGGGCCACAGATACGCAGTATTTT
v_call: TRBV7-9; j_call: TRBJ2-1; clone_size: -; d_call: TRBD2; cdr3_aa: CASSPGLAGYNEQFF; cdr3_nt: TGTGCCAGCAGCCCCGGGCTAGCGGGCTACAATGAGCAGTTCTTC
v_call: TRBV30; j_call: TRBJ1-1; clone_size: -; d_call: -; cdr3_aa: CAWKHQGNTEAFF; cdr3_nt: TGTGCCTGGAAGCACCAGGGGAACACTGAAGCTTTCTTT
v_call: TRBV6-1; j_call: TRBJ1-1; clone_size: once; d_call: TRBD1; cdr3_aa: CASSTRTGRIKAFF; cdr3_nt: TGTGCCAGCAGTACCCGGACAGGCCGCATCAAAGCTTTCTTT
v_call: TRBV5-4; j_call: TRBJ1-2; clone_size: -; d_call: -; cdr3_aa: CASSLEVQDGYTF; cdr3_nt: TGTGCCAGCAGCTTGGAGGTCCAGGATGGCTACACCTTC
v_call: TRBV6-1; j_call: TRBJ1-1; clone_size: many; d_call: -; cdr3_aa: CASRDPDFPNTEAFF; cdr3_nt: TGTGCCAGCCGGGATCCCGATTTTCCGAACACTGAAGCTTTCTTT
v_call: TRBV7-9; j_call: TRBJ2-7; clone_size: -; d_call: -; cdr3_aa: CASRKDRPYEQYF; cdr3_nt: TGTGCCAGCAGGAAAGACAGACCCTACGAGCAGTACTTC
v_call: TRBV6-1; j_call: TRBJ2-5; clone_size: -; d_call: TRBD1; cdr3_aa: CASSQQGPKTQYF; cdr3_nt: TGTGCCAGCAGCCAACAGGGGCCCAAGACCCAGTACTTC